This TCR beta chain was documented in a study of blood T cell repertoires in COVID-19 (dated by TCRdb to 2019 to 2021). With respect to the entire study: Samples from collaborators originated in the United States, Italy and Spain and spanned both the acute and convalescent phases of COVID-19. The material from the prospective study consisted of cDNA or gDNA derived from T cells, B-cell-depleted T cells, or PBMCs. Subjects who had been exposed to COVID-19, were actively infected with it, or had recovered from it provided the deeply sampled blood TCRbeta repertoires that made up the dataset. The repertoires were made available in a free public database intended to serve as a resource for research on the immune response to SARS-CoV-2. Samples came from the ongoing ImmuneRACE study (first 160 participants) plus 1,254 subjects from 6 global collaborators. Sample metadata almost always included a de-identified subject ID, COVID-19 status, age in years and sex. Where available, HLA class I and class II types were obtained from metadata supplied by the sample provider rather than from assay-based typing. The research as a whole found: The quantity of clinical and demographic metadata differed by source and by participant and was supplied without curation.

The V and J ends are trimmed by 0 bases and 3 bases, leaving 9 bases between them. The germline V gene (reference sequence) provides CDR1 SGHNT and CDR2 YYREEE. The CDR3, from cysteine to phenylalanine, totals 14 residues. The read is trimmed to its CDR3 DNA, 42 bases read in frame from base 1. TCRbeta CDR3 regions were amplified from genomic DNA by means of the immunoSEQ Assay, a bias-controlled multiplex PCR. The source study handled its data this way. Within the assay, amplification of reference gene primers was used to estimate how many nucleated cells each sample contained. To quantify the absolute abundance of each unique TCRbeta CDR3 rearrangement, sequence reads were collapsed and filtered. Productive Simpson clonality was computed per sample as the square root of Simpson's diversity index over productive rearrangements. TCRdb holds this immuneACCESS table with in-frame rearrangements only. Some clones are missing; in checked studies, unresolved V genes explain under half, and the rest has no known cause. The DNA gave D and trimming, while V, J and clone size come from that table. This sample gives hundreds of thousands of clones in total; around 90% of them show up just once. The ten largest clonotypes hold under 1.1% of the sample.

About this clone: Its antigen is currently not known. No base-level quality is on record; no much larger clone is a single base apart.

One collaborating source in Seattle enrolled patients while the patients were actively infected and followed the patients over time throughout the course of disease. Collaborating institutions collected whole blood in K2EDTA tubes following their own protocols. For TCRbeta analysis, collaborator samples were shipped as frozen whole blood, as isolated PBMCs, or as DNA extracted from either sample type. Input material: peripheral blood. In this chain, TRBV5-4 is recombined with TRBJ2-5; the D gene is not confidently resolved. The TCR comes from a woman aged 40 to 55 with COVID-19, enrolled during active disease. The encoded CDR3 is CASSLAVPEETQYF. The bases are TGTGCCAGCAGCTTGGCCGTGCCAGAAGAGACCCAGTACTTC. Beyond the CDR3, the reference TRBV5-4 and TRBJ2-5 genes provide the residues; the full variable domain reads: ETGVTQSPTHLIKTRGQQVTLRCSSQSGHNTVSWYQQALGQGPQFIFQYYREEENGRGNFPPRFSGLQFPNYSSELNVNALELDDSALYLCASSLAVPEETQYFGPGTRLLVL.